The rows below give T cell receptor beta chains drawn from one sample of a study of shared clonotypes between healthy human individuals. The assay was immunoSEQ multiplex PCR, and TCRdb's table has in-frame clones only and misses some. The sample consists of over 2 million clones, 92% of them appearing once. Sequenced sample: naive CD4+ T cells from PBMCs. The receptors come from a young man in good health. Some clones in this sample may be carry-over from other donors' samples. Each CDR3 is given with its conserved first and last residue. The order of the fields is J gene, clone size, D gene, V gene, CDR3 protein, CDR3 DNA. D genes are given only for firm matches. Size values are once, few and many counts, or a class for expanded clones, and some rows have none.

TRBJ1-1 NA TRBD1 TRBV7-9 CASTLMGTGDTEAFF TGTGCCAGCACCCTAATGGGGACAGGGGATACTGAAGCTTTCTTT
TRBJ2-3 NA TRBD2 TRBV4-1 CASSPLGLAGDTQYF TGCGCCAGCAGCCCCTTGGGACTAGCGGGAGATACGCAGTATTTT
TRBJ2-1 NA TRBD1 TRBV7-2 CASSWDSYNEQFF TGTGCCAGCAGCTGGGACAGCTACAATGAGCAGTTCTTC
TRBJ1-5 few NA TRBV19 CASSPQGGPEPQHF TGTGCCAGTAGTCCCCAAGGGGGGCCGGAGCCCCAGCATTTT
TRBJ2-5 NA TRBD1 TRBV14 CASSLRPGQGEETQYF TGTGCCAGCAGCCTCCGACCGGGACAGGGGGAAGAGACCCAGTACTTC
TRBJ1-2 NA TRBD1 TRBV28 CASSLERGQGTF TGTGCCAGCAGTCTTGAACGCGGACAGGGCACCTTC
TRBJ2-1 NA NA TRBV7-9 CAPQSRVRGAFF TGTGCTCCTCAGTCCAGGGTCAGGGGGGCGTTCTTC
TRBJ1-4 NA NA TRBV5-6 CASSLEAGTEKLFF TGTGCCAGCAGCTTGGAAGCCGGGACTGAAAAACTGTTTTTT
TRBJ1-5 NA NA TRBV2 CASKKQSNSNQPQHF TGTGCCAGCAAGAAACAGTCAAATAGCAATCAGCCCCAGCATTTT
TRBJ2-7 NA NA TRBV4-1 CASSLQSRVSHGEQYF TGCGCCAGCAGCCTCCAGTCTCGGGTATCACATGGGGAGCAGTACTTC
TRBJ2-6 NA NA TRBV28 CASRRAPQAGANVLTF TGTGCCAGCCGAAGGGCCCCTCAAGCCGGGGCCAACGTCCTGACTTTC
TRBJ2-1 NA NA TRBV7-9 CASSSHPRGGLYNEQFF TGTGCCAGCAGCTCCCATCCGAGGGGAGGTCTCTACAATGAGCAGTTCTTC
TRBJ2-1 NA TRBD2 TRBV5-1 CASSPAPTSGNYNEQFF TGCGCCAGCAGCCCGGCACCGACTAGCGGGAACTACAATGAGCAGTTCTTC
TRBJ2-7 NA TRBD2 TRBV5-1 CASSLGPRLAGGRSYEQYF TGCGCCAGCAGCTTGGGGCCCAGACTAGCGGGAGGTCGATCCTACGAGCAGTACTTC
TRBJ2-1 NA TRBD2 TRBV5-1 CASSSMTSGETEEFF TGCGCCAGCAGCTCGATGACTAGCGGAGAAACTGAGGAGTTCTTC
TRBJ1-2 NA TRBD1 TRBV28 CASSFRDRVGYGYTF TGTGCCAGCAGTTTCCGGGACAGGGTGGGTTACGGCTACACCTTC
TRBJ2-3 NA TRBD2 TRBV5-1 CASSWPEASGPTDTQYF TGCGCCAGCAGCTGGCCCGAGGCTAGCGGACCCACAGATACGCAGTATTTT
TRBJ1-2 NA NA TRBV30 CAWSSGVESGYTF TGTGCCTGGTCCTCAGGGGTAGAGTCTGGCTACACCTTC
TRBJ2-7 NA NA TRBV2 CASKTEGSYEQYF TGTGCCAGCAAGACGGAGGGCTCCTACGAGCAGTACTTC
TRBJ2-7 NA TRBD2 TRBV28 CASSELAGGSYEQYF TGTGCCAGCAGTGAATTAGCGGGAGGGTCCTACGAGCAGTACTTC
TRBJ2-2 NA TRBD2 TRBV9 CASSFRTSGSNGELFF TGTGCCAGCAGCTTCCGGACTAGCGGGAGTAACGGGGAGCTGTTTTTT
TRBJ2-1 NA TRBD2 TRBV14 CASSQESGLAGVSPYNEQFF TGTGCCAGCAGCCAAGAGAGCGGGCTAGCGGGAGTGTCGCCCTACAATGAGCAGTTCTTC
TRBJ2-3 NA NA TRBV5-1 CASSQRGASTDTQYF TGCGCCAGCAGCCAACGGGGCGCTAGCACAGATACGCAGTATTTT
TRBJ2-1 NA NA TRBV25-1 CASSDQPQVNEQFF TGTGCCAGCAGTGACCAGCCTCAGGTAAATGAGCAGTTCTTC
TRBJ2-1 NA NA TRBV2 CASSSSRENEQFF TGTGCCAGCAGTTCAAGCAGGGAGAATGAGCAGTTCTTC
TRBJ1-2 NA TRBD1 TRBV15 CATSGRDRVYGYTF TGTGCCACCAGCGGACGGGACAGGGTCTATGGCTACACCTTC
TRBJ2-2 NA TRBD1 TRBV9 CASSAGTGEIGELFF TGTGCCAGCAGCGCCGGGACAGGGGAGATCGGGGAGCTGTTTTTT
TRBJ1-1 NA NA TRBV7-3 CASSPPGGGTEAFF TGTGCCAGCAGCCCCCCGGGGGGGGGCACTGAAGCTTTCTTT
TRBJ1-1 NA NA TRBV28 CASRYRGNTEAFF TGTGCCAGCAGATACCGGGGGAACACTGAAGCTTTCTTT
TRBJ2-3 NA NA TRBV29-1 CSVSSGTDTQYF TGCAGCGTATCGAGCGGCACAGATACGCAGTATTTT
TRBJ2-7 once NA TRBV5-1 CASSVDRSASSYEQYF TGCGCCAGCAGCGTAGACCGGTCTGCCAGCTCCTACGAGCAGTACTTC
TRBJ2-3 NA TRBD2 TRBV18 CASSPGLAGTDTQYF TGTGCCAGCTCACCGGGACTAGCGGGGACAGATACGCAGTATTTT
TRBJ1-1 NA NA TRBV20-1 CSAQVETEAFF TGCAGTGCCCAGGTGGAGACTGAAGCTTTCTTT
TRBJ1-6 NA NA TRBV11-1 CASRHRSNSPLHF TGTGCCAGCAGACACCGTTCTAATTCACCCCTCCACTTT
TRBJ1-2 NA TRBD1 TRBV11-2 CASSSPWAGRQGGYTF TGTGCCAGCAGCTCCCCTTGGGCAGGGCGACAGGGGGGCTACACCTTC
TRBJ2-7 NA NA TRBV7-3 CASSYNPGTDLQYF TGTGCCAGCAGCTACAACCCTGGGACCGACTTGCAGTACTTC
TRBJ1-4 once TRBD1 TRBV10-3 CAIRDREVEKLFF TGTGCCATCAGGGACAGGGAGGTTGAAAAACTGTTTTTT
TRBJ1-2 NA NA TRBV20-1 CSARDDWGYTF TGCAGTGCTAGAGATGATTGGGGCTACACCTTC
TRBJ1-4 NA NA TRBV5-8 CASSASGGANEKLFF TGTGCCAGCAGCGCCTCCGGGGGGGCTAATGAAAAACTGTTTTTT
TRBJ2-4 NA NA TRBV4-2 CASSQESPGLAKNIQYF TGTGCCAGCAGCCAAGAATCCCCCGGATTAGCCAAAAACATTCAGTACTTC
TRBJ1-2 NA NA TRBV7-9 CASSFIPPELANYGYTF TGTGCCAGCAGCTTTATTCCCCCTGAACTCGCTAACTATGGCTACACCTTC